The sequence of this TCR beta chain was determined in a study of T cell responses to AZD1222 COVID-19 vaccine. Findings and caveats of the study: With two AZD1222 doses given, Spike-specific TCR breadth and depth both rose. Possibly, clonal diversity was underestimated; donors were largely white British and included more females. Repertoires were obtained only post-peak T cell response. Along spike, vaccine-associated CD4 TCRs were found throughout, with dominance at 160-218 and 743-854.

In regard to this clone: No antigen is known for it.

The method was immunoSEQ multiplex PCR; TCRdb's version includes in-frame clones alone and lacks a portion of them. Of tens of thousands of clones listed, around 91% are singletons. The clonotype originates from an adult in good health. Source: peripheral blood, taken on day 0 of MenACWY control vaccination.

The CDR3 DNA reads as TGTGCCAGCAGCCCACTAGCCCCGGCTGAAGCTTTCTTT. Translating it yields CASSPLAPAEAFF. The J gene is TRBJ1-1, the V gene TRBV7-8; D remains unclear. V lost 5 bases and J lost 6, with 13 bases in between. This CDR3 region has 13 residues. Germline-derived CDR1 and CDR2 are SGHVS and FQNEAQ.